The TCR beta chain described here comes from a study of T cell repertoires in cytomegalovirus infection. Study-level information: Indications of both CMV infection and matching HLA type were provided by public TCR beta signatures. Findings of the study overall: Identification of carriers of CMV plus the relevant HLA was achieved through cumulative public TCR beta family frequency. It was HLA-C-restricted CMV-specific TCR beta clonotypes that dominated the response ex vivo.

V lost 2 bases and J lost 0, with 11 bases in between. Looked up from germline, CDR1 is MNHEY and CDR2 is SVGEGT. The CDR3 loop spans 16 amino acids. TCRdb itself ran the reads through MiXCR, one entry per CDR3 protein. The sample yields approximately 910,000 distinct CDR3 sequences, roughly 30% seen once. This clonotype showed up just a few times. The antigen remains undetermined. The gene calls are TRBV6-2 or TRBV6-3 and TRBJ2-4; D is possibly TRBD2 (6 bases). The source is a human donor in good health (CMV status not recorded). Some clones in this sample may be carry-over from other donors' samples. Here the sequenced sample was cultured CD8+ T cells from PBMCs, taken from culture after CMV antigen stimulation. The CDR3 DNA reads TGTGCCAGCAGTTACGGGACTGGCCTAGCCAAAAACATTCAGTACTTC. Protein product: CASSYGTGLAKNIQYF.